This T cell receptor beta chain was captured in a study of blood T cell repertoires in COVID-19. For the study at large: From the United States, Italy and Spain came samples of acute and convalescent COVID-19. PBMCs, B-cell-depleted T cells, or T cells provided the cDNA or gDNA that made up the material.

Between the trimmed V and J ends, which lost 4 bases and 4 bases, there was a span of 12 bases. The CDR3 spans 14 residues. From germline, CDR1 is MRHNA and CDR2 SNTAGT. Assay: immunoSEQ multiplex PCR; the TCRdb copy retains only in-frame clones and omits some. Of roughly 120,000 clones listed, 84% are singletons. This rearrangement joins TRBV6-4 to TRBJ2-3; D unresolved. The sample was peripheral blood. The source of this sequence is a woman in her 50s with acute or convalescent COVID-19. CDR3 amino acids: CASSVSLAADTQYF. The CDR3 bases are TGTGCCAGCAGTGTCTCCTTAGCCGCAGATACGCAGTATTTT.